Included here is one T cell receptor beta chain sequence, with context. No cognate antigen has been identified for it. It has no much larger one-base neighbor in the sample; base qualities were not kept. Other nucleotide sequences from this sample produce the same CDR3. These data originate in a study of shared clonotypes between healthy human individuals (dated by TCRdb to 2018 to 2020). General notes on the study: A few men and a couple of women, aged 18 to 49 years, made up the cohort. To estimate repertoire size and how much clonotype sharing occurs between individuals, the study deeply sequenced the blood TCR repertoires of five healthy adults. Per donor, three plates each were used for CD4 naive and CD4 memory, two for CD8 naive, and one for CD8 memory. To increase sequencing depth and limit assay-specific biases, different laboratories used diverse techniques to prepare libraries and sequence TCR repertoires. Between about 0.94 and 8.9 billion PBMCs per donor were obtained by leukapheresis. On the study overall, not on this receptor specifically: Naive subsets generally had larger estimated clonotype richness than memory subsets. Based on pairwise subsampling, the degree of clonotype sharing among donors was expected to be affected by sequencing depth. Sharing across several donors was observed for around 5% of naive CD4, 3% to 3.5% of naive CD8, over 2% of memory CD4, and roughly 0.4% of memory CD8 clonotypes. Sampling was limited to blood, and TCR repertoires in tissue likely differ from TCR repertoires in blood. Incomplete sequencing was indicated by rarefaction of sorted-subset datasets, despite the large sequencing depth. Compared with non-shared clonotypes, the clonotypes found in all four sorted-subset donors had higher generation probabilities. The genetic and exposure-history diversity represented was limited by the small number of donors.

TCR CDR3 regions were amplified from genomic DNA by multiplex PCR using the deep immunoSEQ assay. Extracted genomic DNA from each cell subset was distributed evenly across all wells of several immunoSEQ 96-well plates, and each plate was treated as a replicate. For sorted subsets, roughly 200 ng of genomic DNA, equivalent to 25,000 to 30,000 T cell genomes, went into each replicate PCR. Purified libraries were measured with a Qubit 3.0 fluorometer, size-checked on a Bioanalyzer 2100, and measured again with the KAPA Library Quantification kit. Every immunoSEQ 96-well plate was sequenced on a dedicated single-read 150-cycle Illumina NextSeq 550 flow cell. On the study's bioinformatics: Because only junctional sequences without quality scores were contained in the immunoSEQ output, filtering matching that applied to full-length reads could not be performed. To assign V/J genes and CDR3, sequences were annotated using PyIR, a Python wrapper for IgBLAST v1.9, with IMGT germline references. Any read was removed if the V/J assignment was weak (E-value above 1e-6), the CDR3 was missing, or the read contained stop codons, out-of-frame junctions, or ambiguous translated residues. V3J clonotypes were defined as sequences sharing the same inferred V gene, J gene, and CDR3 amino acid sequence. Percentage overlap between repertoires was calculated by dividing the number of shared unique clonotypes by the size of the smaller repertoire. Three approaches were used to assess repertoire richness: RTK rarefaction, the Chao1 estimator, and Recon v2.1 estimates of unobserved clonotypes. Generation probabilities were computed with OLGA for all TCRbeta clonotypes obtained by the gDNA method from four donors. Held by TCRdb, this immuneACCESS table contains in-frame sequences only and omits some clones. Under half of the omission traces to an unresolved V gene where checked; the cause of the rest is unknown. V and J calls plus clone size are reproduced from that table; the DNA served to infer D and trimming. This sample holds 2,500,000 or so clones; 92% were observed only once. The leading ten clones occupy 0.3% to 0.45% of the sample.

Donors were healthy HIV-negative adults with no recently reported acute infections or vaccinations. Only Caucasian adults living in Nashville, Tennessee, USA were represented among the donors. Magnetic negative selection was used to enrich CD4+ T cells, after which naive cells were positively selected on CD45RA and the negative fraction became the memory subset. Blood was collected by leukapheresis, and PBMCs were isolated by Ficoll-Histopaque density gradient centrifugation and then cryopreserved in liquid nitrogen vapor phase. Purity and quantity of every magnetically sorted T cell population were checked by analytical flow cytometry. Genomic DNA was isolated from each sorted fraction and quantified by UV absorbance on a Nanodrop 2000c. The germline V gene supplies CDR1 MDHEN and CDR2 SYDVKM. The CDR3 covers 14 residues, taking in both the cysteine and the phenylalanine. Just CDR3 DNA is preserved here, 42 bases in frame from base 1. Trimming removed 6 bases from V and 5 bases from J; the gene matches leave 5 bases unexplained.

The sequence came from a man aged 18 to 35 in good health. Some clones in this sample may be carry-over from other donors' samples. The V gene is TRBV28 and the J gene is TRBJ1-5, with TRBD1 matching 9 junction bases. Sequencing used naive CD4+ T cells from PBMCs. Taken with the paper, the label for cell subset or site translates to: CD45RA+ positively selected. The nucleotide sequence reads TGTGCCAGCAGCCCCGGGACAGGGTATCAGCCCCAGCATTTT. Its amino acids are CASSPGTGYQPQHF. The variable domain in full, with residues beyond the CDR3 obtained from the reference TRBV28 and TRBJ1-5 genes, is DVKVTQSSRYLVKRTGEKVFLECVQDMDHENMFWYRQDPGLGLRLIYFSYDVKMKEKGDIPEGYSVSREKKERFSLILESASTNQTSMYLCASSPGTGYQPQHFGDGTRLSIL.